This T cell receptor beta chain emerged from a study of CD8 T cells in Susac syndrome. The wider study: Patients with Susac syndrome were therapy-naive, treated with corticosteroids, or treated with intravenous immunoglobulin alone when blood was collected. Study results and limitations: The study conceded that relatively few individuals underwent its TCR sequencing and HLA analysis.

The RNA input was roughly 0.45 to 1 ug, and it was reverse transcribed with random hexamers. TCRdb re-called the immunoSEQ multiplex PCR reads through MiXCR, storing one row per CDR3 protein. The sample lists roughly 190,000 distinct CDR3 sequences, roughly nine tenths occurring once. This clonotype was seen once. Its antigen remains unidentified. TCR beta sequences were obtained from blood CD8+ and CD4+ T cells. This sequence originates from a human donor with Susac syndrome. Material: CD4+ T cells from PBMCs.

CDR3 sequence: CASSWTGTGPPYSTF. CDR3 nucleotide sequence: TGTGCCAGCAGTTGGACCGGGACAGGACCACCATACAGCACCTTC. The rearrangement links TRBV12-3 or TRBV12-4 to TRBJ1-2; 8 positions agree with TRBD1. J lost 13 bases, V lost 4 bases, and 17 bases had no gene match. The CDR3 covers 15 residues.